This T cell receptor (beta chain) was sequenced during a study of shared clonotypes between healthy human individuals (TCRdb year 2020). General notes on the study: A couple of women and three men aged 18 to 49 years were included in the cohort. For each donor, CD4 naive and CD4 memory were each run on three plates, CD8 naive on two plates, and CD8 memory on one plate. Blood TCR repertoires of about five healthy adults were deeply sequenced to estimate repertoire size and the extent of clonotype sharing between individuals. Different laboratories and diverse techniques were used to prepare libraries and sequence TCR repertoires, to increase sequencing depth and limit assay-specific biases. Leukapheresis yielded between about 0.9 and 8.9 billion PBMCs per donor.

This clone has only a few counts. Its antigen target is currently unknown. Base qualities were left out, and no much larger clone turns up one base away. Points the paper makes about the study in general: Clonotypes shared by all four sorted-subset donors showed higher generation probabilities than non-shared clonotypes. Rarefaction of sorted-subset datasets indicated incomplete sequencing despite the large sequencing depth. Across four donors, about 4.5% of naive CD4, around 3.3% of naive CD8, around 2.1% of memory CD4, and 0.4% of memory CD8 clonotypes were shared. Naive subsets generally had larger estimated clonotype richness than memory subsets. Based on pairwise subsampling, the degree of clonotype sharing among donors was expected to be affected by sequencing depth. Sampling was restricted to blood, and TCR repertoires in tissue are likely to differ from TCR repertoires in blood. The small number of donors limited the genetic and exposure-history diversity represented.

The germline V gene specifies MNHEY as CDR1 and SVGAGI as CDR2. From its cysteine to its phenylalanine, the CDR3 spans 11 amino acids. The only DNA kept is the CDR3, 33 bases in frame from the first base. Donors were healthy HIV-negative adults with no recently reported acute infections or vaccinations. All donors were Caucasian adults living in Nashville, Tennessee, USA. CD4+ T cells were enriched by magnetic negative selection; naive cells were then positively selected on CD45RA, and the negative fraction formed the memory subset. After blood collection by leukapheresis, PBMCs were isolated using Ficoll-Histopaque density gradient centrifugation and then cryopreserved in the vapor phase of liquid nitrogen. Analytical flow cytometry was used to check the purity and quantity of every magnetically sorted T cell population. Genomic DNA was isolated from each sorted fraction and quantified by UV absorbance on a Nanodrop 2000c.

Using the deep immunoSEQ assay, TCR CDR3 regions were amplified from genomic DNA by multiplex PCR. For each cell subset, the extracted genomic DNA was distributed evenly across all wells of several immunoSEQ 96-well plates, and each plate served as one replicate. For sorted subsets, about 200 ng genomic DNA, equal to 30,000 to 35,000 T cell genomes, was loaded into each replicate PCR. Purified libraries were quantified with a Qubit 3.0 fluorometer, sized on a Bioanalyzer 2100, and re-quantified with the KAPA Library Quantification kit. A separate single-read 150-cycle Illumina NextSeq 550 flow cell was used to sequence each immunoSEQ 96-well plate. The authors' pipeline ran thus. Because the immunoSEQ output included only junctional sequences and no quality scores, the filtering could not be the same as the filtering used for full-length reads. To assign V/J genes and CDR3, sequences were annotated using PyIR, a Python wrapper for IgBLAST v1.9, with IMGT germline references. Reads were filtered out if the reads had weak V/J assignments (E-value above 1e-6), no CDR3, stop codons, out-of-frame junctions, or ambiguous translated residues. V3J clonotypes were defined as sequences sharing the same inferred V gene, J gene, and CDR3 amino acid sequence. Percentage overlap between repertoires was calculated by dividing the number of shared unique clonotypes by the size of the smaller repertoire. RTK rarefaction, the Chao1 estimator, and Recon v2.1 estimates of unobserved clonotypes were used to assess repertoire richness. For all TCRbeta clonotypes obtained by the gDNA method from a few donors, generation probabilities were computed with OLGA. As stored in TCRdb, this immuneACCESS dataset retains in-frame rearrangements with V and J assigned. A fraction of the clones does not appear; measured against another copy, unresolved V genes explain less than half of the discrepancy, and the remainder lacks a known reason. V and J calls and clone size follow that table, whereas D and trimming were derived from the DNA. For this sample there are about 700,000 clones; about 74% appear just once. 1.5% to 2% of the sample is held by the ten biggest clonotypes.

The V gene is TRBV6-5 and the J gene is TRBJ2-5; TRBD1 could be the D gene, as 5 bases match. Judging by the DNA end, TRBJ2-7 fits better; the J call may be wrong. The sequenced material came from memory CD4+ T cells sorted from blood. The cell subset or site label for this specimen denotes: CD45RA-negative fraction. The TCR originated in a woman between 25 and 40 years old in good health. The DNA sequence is TGTGCCAGCAGTTACAGGGGCGAGCAGTACTTC. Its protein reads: CASSYRGEQYF.